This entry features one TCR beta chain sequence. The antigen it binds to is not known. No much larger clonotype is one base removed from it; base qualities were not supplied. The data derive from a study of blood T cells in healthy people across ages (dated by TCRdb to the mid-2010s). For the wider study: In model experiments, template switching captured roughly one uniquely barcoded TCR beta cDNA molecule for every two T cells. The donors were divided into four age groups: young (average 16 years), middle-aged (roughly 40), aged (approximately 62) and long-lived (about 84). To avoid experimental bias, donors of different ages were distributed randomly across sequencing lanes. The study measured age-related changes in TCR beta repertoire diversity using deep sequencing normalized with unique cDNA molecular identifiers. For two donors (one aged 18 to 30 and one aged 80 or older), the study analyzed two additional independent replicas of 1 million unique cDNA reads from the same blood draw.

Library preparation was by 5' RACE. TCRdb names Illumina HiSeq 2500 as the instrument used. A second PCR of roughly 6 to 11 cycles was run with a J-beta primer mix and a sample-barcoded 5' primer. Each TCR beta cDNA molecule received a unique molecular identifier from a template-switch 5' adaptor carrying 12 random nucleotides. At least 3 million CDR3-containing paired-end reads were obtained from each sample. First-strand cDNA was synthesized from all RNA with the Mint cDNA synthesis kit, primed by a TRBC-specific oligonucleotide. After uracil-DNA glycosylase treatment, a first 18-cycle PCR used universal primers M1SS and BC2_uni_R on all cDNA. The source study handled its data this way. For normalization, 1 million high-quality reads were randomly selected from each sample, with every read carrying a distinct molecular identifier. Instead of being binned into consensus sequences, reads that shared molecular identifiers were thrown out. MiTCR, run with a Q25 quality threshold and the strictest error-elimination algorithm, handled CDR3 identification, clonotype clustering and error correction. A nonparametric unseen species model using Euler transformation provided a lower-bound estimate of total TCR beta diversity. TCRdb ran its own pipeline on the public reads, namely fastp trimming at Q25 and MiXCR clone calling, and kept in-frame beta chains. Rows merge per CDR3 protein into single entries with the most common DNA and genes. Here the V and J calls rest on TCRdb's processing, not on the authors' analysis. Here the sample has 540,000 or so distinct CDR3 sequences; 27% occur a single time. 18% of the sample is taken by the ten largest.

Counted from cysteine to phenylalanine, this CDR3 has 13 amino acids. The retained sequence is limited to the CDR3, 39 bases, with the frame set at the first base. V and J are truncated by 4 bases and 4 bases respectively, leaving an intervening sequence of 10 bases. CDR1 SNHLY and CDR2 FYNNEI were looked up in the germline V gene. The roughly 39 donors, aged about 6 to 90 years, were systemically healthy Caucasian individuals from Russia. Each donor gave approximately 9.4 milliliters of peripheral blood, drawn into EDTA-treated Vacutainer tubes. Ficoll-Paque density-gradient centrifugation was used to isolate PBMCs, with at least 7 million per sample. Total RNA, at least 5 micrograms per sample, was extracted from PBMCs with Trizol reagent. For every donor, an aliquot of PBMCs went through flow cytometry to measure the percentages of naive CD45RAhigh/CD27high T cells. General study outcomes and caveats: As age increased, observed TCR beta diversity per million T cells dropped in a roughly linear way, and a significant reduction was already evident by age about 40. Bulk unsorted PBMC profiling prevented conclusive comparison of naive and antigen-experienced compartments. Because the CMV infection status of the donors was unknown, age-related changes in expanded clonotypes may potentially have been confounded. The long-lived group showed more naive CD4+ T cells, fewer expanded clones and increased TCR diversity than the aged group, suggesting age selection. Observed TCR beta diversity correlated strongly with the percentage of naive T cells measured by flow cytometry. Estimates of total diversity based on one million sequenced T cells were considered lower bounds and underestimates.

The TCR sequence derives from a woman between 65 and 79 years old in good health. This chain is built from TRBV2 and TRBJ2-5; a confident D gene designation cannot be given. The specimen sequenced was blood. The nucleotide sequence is TGTGCCAGCAGTGGCCCCCCTCGAGAGACCCAGTACTTC. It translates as CASSGPPRETQYF. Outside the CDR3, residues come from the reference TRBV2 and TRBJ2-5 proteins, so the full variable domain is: EPEVTQTPSHQVTQMGQEVILRCVPISNHLYFYWYRQILGQKVEFLVSFYNNEISEKSEIFDDQFSVERPDGSNFTLKIRSTKLEDSAMYFCASSGPPRETQYFGPGTRLLVL.